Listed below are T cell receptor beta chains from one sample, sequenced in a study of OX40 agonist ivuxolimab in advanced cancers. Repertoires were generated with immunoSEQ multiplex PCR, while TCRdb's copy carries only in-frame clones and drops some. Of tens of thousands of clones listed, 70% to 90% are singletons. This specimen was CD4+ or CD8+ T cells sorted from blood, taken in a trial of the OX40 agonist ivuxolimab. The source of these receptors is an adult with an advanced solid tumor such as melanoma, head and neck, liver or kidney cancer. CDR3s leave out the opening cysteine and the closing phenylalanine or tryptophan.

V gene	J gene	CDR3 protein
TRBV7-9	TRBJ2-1	ASSLGGQREGNEQF
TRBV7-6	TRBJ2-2	AALGGGELF
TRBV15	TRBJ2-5	ATSRDTAWGAQY
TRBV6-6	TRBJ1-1	ASSPAGTDTEAF
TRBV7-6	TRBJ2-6	ASSPGGQAGSGANVLT
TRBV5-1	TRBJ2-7	ASGDRGNPNIYEQY
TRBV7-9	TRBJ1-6	ASSLPRDRGWDSPLH
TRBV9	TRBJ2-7	ASSDGPSGSYEQY
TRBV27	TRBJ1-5	ASSLDSGAGQPQH
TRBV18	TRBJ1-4	ASSPSNEKLF
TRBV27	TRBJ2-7	ASSSSGSSYEQY
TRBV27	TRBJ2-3	ASSLLPQGPPSFTDTQY
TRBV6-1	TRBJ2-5	ASSKLGQQETQY
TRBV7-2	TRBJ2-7	ASSLAERGFYEQY
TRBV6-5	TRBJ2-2	ASSLTGELF
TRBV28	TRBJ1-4	ASSSGPPRNEKLF
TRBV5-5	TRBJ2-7	ASTGGWSYEQY
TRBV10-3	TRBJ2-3	AISQGLETDTQY
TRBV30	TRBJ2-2	AWRAWWGDTGELF
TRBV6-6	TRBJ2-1	ASITTSGGYNEQF
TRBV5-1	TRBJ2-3	ASSPTSGGSTDTQY
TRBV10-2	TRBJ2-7	ASSETGTSYEQY
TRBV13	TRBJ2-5	ASSLVLGGNRGQETQY
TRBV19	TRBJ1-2	ASIRRPGYT
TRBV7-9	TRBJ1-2	ASSVPPQGGNYGYT
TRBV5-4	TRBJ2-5	ASSAGLAETETQY
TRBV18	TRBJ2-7	ASSPRQGPFDEQY
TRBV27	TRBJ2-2	ASSFGLTGELF
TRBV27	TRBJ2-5	SAGTNQETQY
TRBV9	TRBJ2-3	ASSVEVAGGSTDTQY
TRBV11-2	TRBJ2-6	ASSFSGGQSGANVLT
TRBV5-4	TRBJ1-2	ASSPNDYGYT
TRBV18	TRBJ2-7	ASSPRDSYEQY
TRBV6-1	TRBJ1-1	ASSLGRGGEAF
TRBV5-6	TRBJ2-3	ASSLGSKRPDTQY
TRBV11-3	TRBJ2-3	ASSPFSGGQDTQY
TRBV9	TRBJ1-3	ASSVADRFSGNTIY
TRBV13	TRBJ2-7	ASSSSYGRAPRGANYEQY
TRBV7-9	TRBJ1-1	ASSLTGIPEAF
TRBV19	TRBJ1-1	ASSIGLRTEAF
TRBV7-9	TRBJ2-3	ASSFRDRGQSDTQY
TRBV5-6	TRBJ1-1	ASSLGAWADVNTEAF